Shown below are 9 T cell receptor beta chains from a single sample sequenced in a study of T cells after posttransplantation cyclophosphamide. Clones were read by immunoSEQ multiplex PCR, and TCRdb kept only the in-frame ones, dropping some. The record shows under 50,000 clones for this sample, with no singletons present. Sequencing was done on a sample of PBMCs. These receptors came from a man aged 35-49 years in good health, CMV-negative, and a related stem cell transplant donor.

This clone was observed many times. The rearrangement uses TRBV13 and TRBJ2-7, with D possibly being TRBD1 (7 bases). Germline assignment: CDR1 PRHDT and CDR2 FYEKMQ (reference sequence). V was trimmed by 0 bases and J by 5 bases, leaving 11 bases between them. The CDR3 has 14 residues. CDR3 sequence reads: CASSLGRRGHEQYF. The CDR3 bases are TGTGCCAGCAGCTTAGGTCGGAGGGGGCACGAGCAGTACTTC.

This clone was detected many times. V gene TRBV6-5 combines with J gene TRBJ1-3, with 7 bases aligning to TRBD1. The J segment lost 2 bases and the V segment lost 7 bases, leaving 5 bases of the junction unmatched. The CDR3 is 14 amino acids. The germline CDR1 and CDR2 sequences are MNHEY and SVGAGI. CDR3 loop: CASTRQGPGNTIYF. The CDR3 coding sequence is TGTGCCAGCACTAGACAGGGACCTGGAAACACCATATATTTT.

This clone was picked up many times. This chain uses TRBV27 with TRBJ1-1; TRBD1 aligns across 8 bases. This CDR3 spans 12 amino acids. J lost 1 base, V lost 11 bases, and 3 bases had no gene match. Germline V gene lookup returns CDR1 MNHEY and CDR2 SMNVEV (reference sequence). This CDR3 reads CASGQGNTEAFF. CDR3 nucleotide sequence: TGTGCCTCTGGACAGGGGAACACTGAAGCTTTCTTT.

This clone has a count of ten or more. V usage is TRBV29-1 and J usage is TRBJ2-3; TRBD2 might be the D (5 bases). Germline CDR1 reads SQVTM; CDR2 reads ANQGSEA. The CDR3 is made up of 13 amino acids. V lost 6 bases, J lost 6 bases, and 16 bases lay in between. The CDR3 loop is CSVDRGLEDTQYF. The CDR3 DNA reads TGCAGCGTAGACCGCGGGTTAGAGGATACGCAGTATTTT.

This clone was seen ten or more times. The chain couples TRBV6-4 to TRBJ2-6; D is undetermined. The V end was cut by 2 bases, the J end by 2 bases, with 7 bases between. Germline CDR1 reads MRHNA; CDR2 reads SNTAGT. The CDR3 totals 15 residues. The CDR3 here is CASSDSTAGANVLTF. CDR3 DNA sequence: TGTGCCAGCAGTGACAGCACAGCTGGGGCCAACGTCCTGACTTTC.

At least ten counts were recorded for this clone. This specimen includes other DNA sequences encoding the same CDR3. The chain recombines TRBV29-1 with TRBJ2-7, with 7 bases lining up with TRBD1. The CDR3 is 13 amino acids. The J segment lost 4 bases and the V segment lost 8 bases, leaving 11 bases of the junction unmatched. In germline, CDR1 is SQVTM, CDR2 ANQGSEA. The CDR3 loop is CSTQTGSSYEQYF. DNA of the CDR3: TGCAGCACCCAGACAGGGAGCTCTTACGAGCAGTACTTC.

This clone was counted many times. The rearrangement uses TRBV11-2 and TRBJ2-3; a weak D match, TRBD2 (5 bases). CDR3 length equals 16 residues. The germline V and J ends were trimmed by 0 bases and 1 base, with 11 bases remaining between them. Looked up from germline, CDR1 is SGHAT and CDR2 is FQNNGV. Written as DNA, the CDR3 is TGTGCCAGCAGCTTAGATGGGCTAGCACGCACAGATACGCAGTATTTT. Amino acids: CASSLDGLARTDTQYF.

This clone has a count of ten or more. The gene calls are TRBV7-9 and TRBJ1-1, with 7 nucleotides matching TRBD1. This CDR3 is built from 15 residues. V shed 3 bases, J shed 3 bases, and the junction held 7 bases outside the gene matches. From germline, CDR1 is SEHNR and CDR2 FQNEAQ (reference sequence). CDR3 DNA: TGTGCCAGCAGCTTCCCTGGCAGGGGGTACACTGAAGCTTTCTTT. This translates into CASSFPGRGYTEAFF.

This clone was seen repeatedly, ten times or more. The rearrangement links TRBV11-2 to TRBJ2-7; tentative D call: TRBD1 (6 bases). Trimming left V 6 bases short and J 7 bases short, with 16 bases between. The CDR3 runs to 13 residues. The V gene's germline CDR1 is SGHAT and CDR2 FQNNGV. As DNA, the CDR3 is TGTGCCAGCAGAGGGACAATTTCTGGGGAGCAGTACTTC. Residues: CASRGTISGEQYF.